These 18 T cell receptor beta chains came from one sample sequenced in a study of lymphopenia after photon versus proton radiotherapy. Sequenced by immunoSEQ multiplex PCR; TCRdb stores in-frame clones only, minus some. The table lists some 76,000 clones, around 90% of them singletons. Sequencing used peripheral blood, obtained from a patient treated with photon-based radiotherapy. Receptors were obtained from a woman in her thirties or forties with cholangiocarcinoma.

The gene calls are TRBV30 and TRBJ2-5; 9 bases are a match to TRBD1. J gave up 1 base and V 5 bases, and 8 bases lay outside the gene matches. Germline V gene sequence: CDR1 GTSNPN, CDR2 SVGIG (reference sequence). The CDR3 length is 15 residues. CDR3 in DNA: TGTGCCTGGGACTCCGGGACAGGGCCCCAAGAGACCCAGTACTTC. Its protein is CAWDSGTGPQETQYF.

The CDR3: CASSVGGNEQYF. The CDR3 coding sequence is TGTGCCAGCAGTGTGGGTGGGAACGAGCAGTACTTC. The chain employs TRBV2 and TRBJ2-7; D is unresolved. From germline, CDR1 is SNHLY and CDR2 FYNNEI. Trimming took off 4 bases at V and 5 bases at J, with 9 bases between the two ends. The length of the CDR3 is 12 residues.

The chain recombines TRBV30 with TRBJ2-3; 7 bases align to TRBD2. Germline assignment: CDR1 GTSNPN and CDR2 SVGIG (reference sequence). V shed 5 bases, J shed 1 base, and the junction held 6 bases outside the gene matches. The CDR3 is made up of 14 amino acids. CDR3 bases: TGTGCCTGGGGTCTAGCGGTCGGCACAGATACGCAGTATTTT. This gives the protein CAWGLAVGTDTQYF. The variable domain in full, with the rest retrieved from reference TRBV30 and TRBJ2-3, is SQTIHQWPATLVQPVGSPLSLECTVEGTSNPNLYWYRQAAGRGLQLLFYSVGIGQISSEVPQNLSASRPQDRQFILSSKKLLLSDSGFYLCAWGLAVGTDTQYFGPGTRLTVL.

The chain joins TRBV5-1 to TRBJ2-3; no reliable D call. Germline-derived CDR1 and CDR2 are SGHRS and YFSETQ. CDR3 length: 14 residues. Deletions cut 2 bases from V and 6 bases from J, with 13 bases between. CDR3 region: CASSFTILADTQYF. CDR3 DNA: TGCGCCAGCAGCTTTACTATCCTCGCCGATACGCAGTATTTT. Complete variable domain (other parts from reference TRBV5-1 and TRBJ2-3): KAGVTQTPRYLIKTRGQQVTLSCSPISGHRSVSWYQQTPGQGLQFLFEYFSETQRNKGNFPGRFSGRQFSNSRSEMNVSTLELGDSALYLCASSFTILADTQYFGPGTRLTVL.

This clone has a handful of counts. The V and J genes are TRBV13 and TRBJ1-2, with 7 nucleotides matching TRBD1. Germline V gene lookup returns CDR1 PRHDT and CDR2 FYEKMQ (reference sequence). V lost 4 bases and J lost 6; bases outside the gene matches: 8. This CDR3 is 14 amino acids long. The CDR3 DNA sequence: TGTGCCAGCAGCTCGCGACAGGGTCTCAATGGCTACACCTTC. Its protein is CASSSRQGLNGYTF.

This clone was observed a few times. This chain joins TRBV27 and TRBJ1-6; no definite D call. Trimming cost V 6 bases and J 7 bases, with 10 bases left between them. The CDR3 extends over 13 amino acids. CDR1 MNHEY and CDR2 SMNVEV come from the germline V gene (reference sequence). The CDR3 sequence is CASRSTGNSPLHF. The CDR3 DNA is TGTGCCAGCAGGTCCACCGGAAATTCACCCCTCCACTTT.

V is TRBV29-1 and J is TRBJ1-1; no clear D. V lost 1 base and J lost 0, with 6 bases in between. Germline V gene data show CDR1 as SQVTM and CDR2 as ANQGSEA. The CDR3 sequence is 13 residues long. The CDR3 DNA reads as TGCAGCGTTGAAGGGCAGATGAACACTGAAGCTTTCTTT. Amino acid sequence: CSVEGQMNTEAFF.

The chain recombines TRBV9 with TRBJ2-7; no clear D gene. Germline V gene lookup returns CDR1 SGDLS and CDR2 YYNGEE. This CDR3 comprises 13 residues. V lost 2 bases and J 6 bases, leaving 12 bases between the germline ends. The CDR3 nucleotides read TGTGCCAGCAGCGTCATATCCGCCGGCGAGCAGTACTTC. It encodes CASSVISAGEQYF.

The V call is TRBV2, the J call TRBJ2-7; D is uncertain. Germline values: CDR1 SNHLY, CDR2 FYNNEI. The CDR3 is 14 amino acids. Deletions cut 3 bases from V and 0 bases from J, with 9 bases between. The CDR3 coding sequence is TGTGCCAGCAGTGACGGCAGGCACTCCTACGAGCAGTACTTC. As protein: CASSDGRHSYEQYF.

This rearrangement joins TRBV6-6 to TRBJ2-7; 7 positions match TRBD1. Unmatched junction bases numbered 5, after V lost 6 bases and J lost 0 bases. The CDR3 spans 14 residues. Germline V gives CDR1 MNHNY, CDR2 SVGAGI (reference sequence). The CDR3 is CASRVTGSSYEQYF. As DNA, the CDR3 is TGTGCCAGCAGGGTGACAGGGAGCTCCTACGAGCAGTACTTC.

The V call is TRBV19, the J call TRBJ1-2; D gene unclear. CDR3 length: 12 amino acids. CDR1 and CDR2 from the germline V gene are LNHDA and SQIVND (reference sequence). The V gene lost 8 bases and the J gene lost 7 bases, with 14 bases spanning the gap. DNA of the CDR3: TGTGCCAGTTCCACGGGAACAGCTGGCTACACCTTC. It encodes CASSTGTAGYTF. Supplemented by reference TRBV19 and TRBJ1-2, the full variable domain reads DGGITQSPKYLFRKEGQNVTLSCEQNLNHDAMYWYRQDPGQGLRLIYYSQIVNDFQKGDIAEGYSVSREKKESFPLTVTSAQKNPTAFYLCASSTGTAGYTFGSGTRLTVV.

The chain has TRBV27 and TRBJ2-2; 8 bases are shared with TRBD1. This CDR3 comprises 15 residues. CDR1 is MNHEY and CDR2 is SMNVEV in the germline V gene (reference sequence). J was trimmed by 1 base and V by 2 bases; bases with no gene match: 0. CDR3 loop: CASSLGTGNTGELFF. In nucleotides, the CDR3 is TGTGCCAGCAGTTTAGGGACAGGGAACACCGGGGAGCTGTTTTTT.

V gene TRBV18 combines with J gene TRBJ1-4; maybe TRBD1 (5 bases). Germline CDR1 reads KGHSH; CDR2 reads LQKENI. Trimming removed 11 bases at V and 0 bases at J, with 10 bases between. This CDR3 spans 13 amino acids. The CDR3 DNA reads as TGTGCCGGACAACAGGCAACTAATGAAAAACTGTTTTTT. This sequence encodes CAGQQATNEKLFF.

Written as DNA, the CDR3 is TGTGCCAGCAGCGGCCAGAGGGTACTCGAGACCCAGTACTTC. It codes for CASSGQRVLETQYF. The chain combines TRBV28 with TRBJ2-5, with D possibly being TRBD2 (5 bases). V gave up 6 bases and J gave up 5 bases, with 16 bases separating them. Per germline, CDR1 MDHEN and CDR2 SYDVKM. The CDR3 is 14 residues long.

The chain is built from TRBV7-3 and TRBJ2-5, with TRBD2 identical over 7 bases. J lost 7 bases, V lost 1 base, and 6 bases had no gene match. The CDR3 length is 14 residues. Germline V gives CDR1 SGHTA, CDR2 FQGTGA. The CDR3 region has the DNA TGTGCCAGCAGCTTAAGAGGCGGGGAGGGGACCCAGTACTTC. It encodes CASSLRGGEGTQYF.

V and J are TRBV6-5 and TRBJ2-7; D uncertain. The CDR3 is made up of 14 amino acids. Germline V gene lookup returns CDR1 MNHEY and CDR2 SVGAGI. V lost 5 bases to trimming and J lost 5 bases, with 16 bases between them. This CDR3 is CASSPQSRKNEQYF. The CDR3 DNA reads as TGTGCCAGCAGTCCCCAGTCTCGGAAGAACGAGCAGTACTTC.

V usage is TRBV7-9 and J usage is TRBJ1-1; D call uncertain. The CDR3 contains 13 residues. Between the trimmed V and J ends, which lost 5 bases and 3 bases, there was a span of 10 bases. Germline CDR1 and CDR2: SEHNR and FQNEAQ (reference sequence). CDR3: CASSPSGHTEAFF. CDR3 coding DNA: TGTGCCAGCAGCCCCTCGGGTCACACTGAAGCTTTCTTT.

This chain connects TRBV14 to TRBJ2-5; no clear D. CDR1 and CDR2 from the germline V gene are SGHDN and FVKESK. The CDR3 covers 15 residues. V lost 4 bases to trimming and J lost 2 bases, with 14 bases between them. CDR3 in amino acids: CASSLFSAAQETQYF. The CDR3 DNA is TGTGCCAGCAGCCTTTTTTCAGCCGCACAAGAGACCCAGTACTTC.